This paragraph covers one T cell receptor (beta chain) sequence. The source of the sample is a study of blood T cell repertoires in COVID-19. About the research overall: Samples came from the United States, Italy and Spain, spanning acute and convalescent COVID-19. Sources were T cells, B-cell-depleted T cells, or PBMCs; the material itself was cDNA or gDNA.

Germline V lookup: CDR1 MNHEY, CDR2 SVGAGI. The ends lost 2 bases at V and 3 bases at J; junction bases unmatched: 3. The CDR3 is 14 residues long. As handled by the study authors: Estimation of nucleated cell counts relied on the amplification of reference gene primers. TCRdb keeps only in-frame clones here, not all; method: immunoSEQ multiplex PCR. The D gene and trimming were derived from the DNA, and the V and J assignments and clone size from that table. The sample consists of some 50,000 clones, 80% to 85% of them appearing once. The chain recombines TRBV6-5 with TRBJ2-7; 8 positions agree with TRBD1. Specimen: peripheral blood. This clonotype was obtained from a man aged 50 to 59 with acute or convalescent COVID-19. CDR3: CASSYGQGFYEQYF. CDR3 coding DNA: TGTGCCAGCAGTTACGGACAGGGATTCTACGAGCAGTACTTC.